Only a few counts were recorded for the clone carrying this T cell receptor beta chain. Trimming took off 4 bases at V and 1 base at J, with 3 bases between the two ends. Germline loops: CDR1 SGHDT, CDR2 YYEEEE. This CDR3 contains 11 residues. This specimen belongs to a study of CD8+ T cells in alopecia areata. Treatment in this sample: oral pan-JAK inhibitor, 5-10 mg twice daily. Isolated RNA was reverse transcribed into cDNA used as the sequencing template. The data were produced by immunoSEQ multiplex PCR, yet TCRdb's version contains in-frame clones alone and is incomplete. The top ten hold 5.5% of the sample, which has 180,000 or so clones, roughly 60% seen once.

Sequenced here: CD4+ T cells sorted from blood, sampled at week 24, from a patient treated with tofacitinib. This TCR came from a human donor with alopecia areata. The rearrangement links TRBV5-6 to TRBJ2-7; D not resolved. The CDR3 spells CASSGSYEQYF. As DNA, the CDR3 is TGTGCCAGCAGCGGGTCCTACGAGCAGTACTTC.